This TCR beta chain was obtained from a study of T-cell reconstitution after alpha-beta-depleted transplantation in children. The V end was cut by 1 base, the J end by 6 bases, with 13 bases between. Germline CDR1 reads SGHTA; CDR2 reads FQGTGA. The CDR3 spans 15 residues. Preparation of the TCRbeta library involved a method that used unique molecular identifiers. MiXCR, run by TCRdb on the PCR reads, gives a single entry per CDR3 protein. This repertoire shows 300,000 or so distinct CDR3 sequences, around 25% found once; its top ten account for 11%. The chain couples TRBV7-3 to TRBJ2-1; D is possibly TRBD1 or TRBD2 (6 bases each). The material sequenced was PBMCs, mostly from graft donor cells, taken 180 days after TCRalphabeta/CD19-depleted stem cell transplant. The sequence was collected from a male patient under 18 who had a stem cell transplant for acute lymphoblastic leukemia, so the T cells may come from the graft donor. CDR3 DNA sequence: TGTGCCAGCAGCTTAAGGGGGGCCTGGGGCAATGAGCAGTTCTTC. It encodes CASSLRGAWGNEQFF.